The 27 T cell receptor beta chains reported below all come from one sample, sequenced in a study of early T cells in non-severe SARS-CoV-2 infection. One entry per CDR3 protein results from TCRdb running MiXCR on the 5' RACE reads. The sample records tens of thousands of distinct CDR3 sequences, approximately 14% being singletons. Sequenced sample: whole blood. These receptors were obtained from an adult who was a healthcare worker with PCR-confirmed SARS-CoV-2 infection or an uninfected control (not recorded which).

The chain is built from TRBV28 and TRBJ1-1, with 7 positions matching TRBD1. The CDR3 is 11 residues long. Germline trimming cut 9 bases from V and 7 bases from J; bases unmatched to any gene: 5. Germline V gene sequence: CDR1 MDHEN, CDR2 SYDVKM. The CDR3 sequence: CASTQGNEAFF. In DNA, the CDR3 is TGTGCCAGTACACAGGGGAATGAAGCTTTCTTT.

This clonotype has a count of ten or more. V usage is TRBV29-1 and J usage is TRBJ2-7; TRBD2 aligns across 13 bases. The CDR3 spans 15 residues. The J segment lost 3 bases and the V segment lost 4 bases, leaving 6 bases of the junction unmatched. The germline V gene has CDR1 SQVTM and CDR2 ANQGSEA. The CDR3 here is CSVGGLAGKIYEQYF. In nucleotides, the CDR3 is TGCAGCGTTGGGGGACTAGCGGGGAAAATCTACGAGCAGTACTTC.

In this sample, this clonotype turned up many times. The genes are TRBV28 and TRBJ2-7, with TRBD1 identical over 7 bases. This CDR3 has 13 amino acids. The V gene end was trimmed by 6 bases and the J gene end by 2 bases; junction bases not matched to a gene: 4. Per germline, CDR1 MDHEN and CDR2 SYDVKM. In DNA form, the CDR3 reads TGTGCCAGCAGCGGACAGGTCCCCTACGAGCAGTACTTC. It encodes CASSGQVPYEQYF.

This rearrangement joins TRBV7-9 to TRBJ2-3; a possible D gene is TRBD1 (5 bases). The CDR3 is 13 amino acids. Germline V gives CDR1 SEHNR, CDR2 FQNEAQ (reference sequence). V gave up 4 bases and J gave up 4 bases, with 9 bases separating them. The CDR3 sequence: CASSSRQSDTQYF. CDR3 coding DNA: TGTGCCAGCAGCTCGCGACAGTCAGATACGCAGTATTTT.

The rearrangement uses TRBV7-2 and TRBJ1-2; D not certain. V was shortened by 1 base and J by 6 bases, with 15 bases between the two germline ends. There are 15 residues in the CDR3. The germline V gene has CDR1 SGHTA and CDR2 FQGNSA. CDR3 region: CASSLGFSRDHGYTF. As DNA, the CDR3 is TGTGCCAGCAGCTTAGGATTTAGTAGAGATCATGGCTACACCTTC.

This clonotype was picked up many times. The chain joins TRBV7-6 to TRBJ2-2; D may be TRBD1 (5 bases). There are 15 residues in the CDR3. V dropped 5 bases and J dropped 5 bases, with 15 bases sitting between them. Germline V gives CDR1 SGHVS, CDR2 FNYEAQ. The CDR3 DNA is TGTGCCAGCAGCCTTAAAACTCCAGGGACCGGGGAGCTGTTTTTT. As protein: CASSLKTPGTGELFF.

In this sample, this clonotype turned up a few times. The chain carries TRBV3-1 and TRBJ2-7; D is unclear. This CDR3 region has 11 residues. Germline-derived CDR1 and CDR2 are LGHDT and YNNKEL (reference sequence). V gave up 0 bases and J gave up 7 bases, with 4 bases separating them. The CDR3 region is CASSQDYEQYF. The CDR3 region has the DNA TGTGCCAGCAGCCAAGATTATGAGCAGTACTTC.

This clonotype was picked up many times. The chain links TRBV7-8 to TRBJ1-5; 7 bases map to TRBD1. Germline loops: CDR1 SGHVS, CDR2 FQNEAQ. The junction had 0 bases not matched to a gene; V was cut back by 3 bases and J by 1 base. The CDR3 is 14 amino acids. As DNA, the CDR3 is TGTGCCAGCAGCTTGGGACAGAGCAATCAGCCCCAGCATTTT. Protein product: CASSLGQSNQPQHF.

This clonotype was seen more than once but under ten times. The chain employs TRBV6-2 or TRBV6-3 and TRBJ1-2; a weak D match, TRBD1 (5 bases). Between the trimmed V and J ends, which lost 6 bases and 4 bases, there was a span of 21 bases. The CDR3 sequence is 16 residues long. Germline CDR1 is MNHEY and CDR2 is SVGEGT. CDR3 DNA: TGTGCCAGCAGCGACACCCCGCAGGGCCAAATCTATGGCTACACCTTC. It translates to CASSDTPQGQIYGYTF.

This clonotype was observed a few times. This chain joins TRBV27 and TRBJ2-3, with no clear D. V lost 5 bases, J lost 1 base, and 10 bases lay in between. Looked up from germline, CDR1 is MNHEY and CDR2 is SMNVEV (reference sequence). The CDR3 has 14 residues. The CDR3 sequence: CASSTRTGTDTQYF. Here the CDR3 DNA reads TGTGCCAGCAGTACTCGGACGGGCACAGATACGCAGTATTTT.

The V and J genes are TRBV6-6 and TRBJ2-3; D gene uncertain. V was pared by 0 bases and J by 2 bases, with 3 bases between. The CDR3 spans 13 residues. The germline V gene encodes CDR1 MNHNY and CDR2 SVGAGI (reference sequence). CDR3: CASSYSTTDTQYF. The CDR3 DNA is TGTGCCAGCAGTTACTCGACCACAGATACGCAGTATTTT.

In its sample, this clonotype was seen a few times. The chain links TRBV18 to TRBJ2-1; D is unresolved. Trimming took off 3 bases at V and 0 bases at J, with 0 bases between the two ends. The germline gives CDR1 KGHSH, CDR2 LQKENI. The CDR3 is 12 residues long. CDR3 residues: CASSPSYNEQFF. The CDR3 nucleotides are TGTGCCAGCTCACCCTCCTACAATGAGCAGTTCTTC.

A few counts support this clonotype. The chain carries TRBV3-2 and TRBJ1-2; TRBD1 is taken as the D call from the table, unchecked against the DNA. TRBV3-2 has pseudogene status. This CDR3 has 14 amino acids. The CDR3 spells CASSQTPCDYGYTF. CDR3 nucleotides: TGTGCCAGCAGCCAAACCCCCTGCGACTATGGCTACACCTTC.

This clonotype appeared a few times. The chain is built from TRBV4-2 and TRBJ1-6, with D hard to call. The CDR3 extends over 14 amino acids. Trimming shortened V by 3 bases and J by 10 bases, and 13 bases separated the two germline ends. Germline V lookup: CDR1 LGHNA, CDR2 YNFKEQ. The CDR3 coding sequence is TGTGCCAGCAGCCAGGACTATTCCGGCTCACCCCTCCACTTT. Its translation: CASSQDYSGSPLHF.

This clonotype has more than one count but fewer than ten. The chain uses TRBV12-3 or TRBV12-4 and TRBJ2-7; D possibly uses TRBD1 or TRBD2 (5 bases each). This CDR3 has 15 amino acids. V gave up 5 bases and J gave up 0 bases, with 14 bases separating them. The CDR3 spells CASSLGTASSYEQYF. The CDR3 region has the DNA TGTGCCAGCAGTCTTGGGACGGCGAGCTCCTACGAGCAGTACTTC.

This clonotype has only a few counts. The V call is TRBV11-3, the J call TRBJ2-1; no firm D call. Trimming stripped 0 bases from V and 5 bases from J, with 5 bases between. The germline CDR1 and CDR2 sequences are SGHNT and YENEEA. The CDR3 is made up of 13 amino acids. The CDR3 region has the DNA TGTGCCAGCAGCTTAGAGGAGAACAATGAGCAGTTCTTC. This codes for CASSLEENNEQFF.

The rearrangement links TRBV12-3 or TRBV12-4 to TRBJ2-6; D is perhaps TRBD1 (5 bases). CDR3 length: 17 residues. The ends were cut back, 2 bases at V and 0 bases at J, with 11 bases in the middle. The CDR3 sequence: CASSLNRDSSGANVLTF. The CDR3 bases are TGTGCCAGCAGTTTAAACCGTGACAGCTCTGGGGCCAACGTCCTGACTTTC.

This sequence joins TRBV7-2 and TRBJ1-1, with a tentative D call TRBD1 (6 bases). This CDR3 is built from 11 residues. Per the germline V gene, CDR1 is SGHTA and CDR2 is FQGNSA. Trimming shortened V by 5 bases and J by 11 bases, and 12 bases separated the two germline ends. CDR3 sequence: CASSPSRGAFF. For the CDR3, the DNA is TGTGCCAGCAGCCCCAGCAGGGGCGCTTTCTTT.

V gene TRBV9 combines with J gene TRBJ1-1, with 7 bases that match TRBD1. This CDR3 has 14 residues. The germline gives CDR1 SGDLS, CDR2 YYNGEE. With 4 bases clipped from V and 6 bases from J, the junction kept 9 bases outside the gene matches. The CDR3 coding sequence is TGTGCCAGCAGCAACTGGACAGGAATAGCTGAAGCTTTCTTT. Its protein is CASSNWTGIAEAFF.

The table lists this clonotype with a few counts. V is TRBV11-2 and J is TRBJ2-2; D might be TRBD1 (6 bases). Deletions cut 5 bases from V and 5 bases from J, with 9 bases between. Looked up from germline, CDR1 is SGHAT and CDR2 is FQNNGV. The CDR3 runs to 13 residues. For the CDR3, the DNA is TGTGCCAGCAGCAACAGGGCGACCGGGGAGCTGTTTTTT. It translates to CASSNRATGELFF.

This chain's CDR3 is CASSPPGLAGGSSYNEQFF. For the CDR3, the DNA is TGTGCCAGCAGCCCTCCGGGACTAGCGGGGGGGAGCTCCTACAATGAGCAGTTCTTC. The chain uses TRBV14 and TRBJ2-1, with 16 nucleotides matching TRBD2. Germline values: CDR1 SGHDN, CDR2 FVKESK. The V segment lost 4 bases and the J segment 0 bases; nucleotides outside the gene matches: 6. The CDR3 is 19 residues long. Combining the CDR3 with reference TRBV14 and TRBJ2-1 gives the whole variable domain EAGVTQFPSHSVIEKGQTVTLRCDPISGHDNLYWYRRVMGKEIKFLLHFVKESKQDESGMPNNRFLAERTGGTYSTLKVQPAELEDSGVYFCASSPPGLAGGSSYNEQFFGPGTRLTVL.

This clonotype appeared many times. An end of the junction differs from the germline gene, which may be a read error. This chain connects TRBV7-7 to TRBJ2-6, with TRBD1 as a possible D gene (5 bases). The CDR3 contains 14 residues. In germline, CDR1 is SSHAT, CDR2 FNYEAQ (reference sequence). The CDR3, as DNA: TGTGCTAGCAGCCCAGGGCCTGGGGCCAACGTCCTGACTTTC. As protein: CASSPGPGANVLTF.

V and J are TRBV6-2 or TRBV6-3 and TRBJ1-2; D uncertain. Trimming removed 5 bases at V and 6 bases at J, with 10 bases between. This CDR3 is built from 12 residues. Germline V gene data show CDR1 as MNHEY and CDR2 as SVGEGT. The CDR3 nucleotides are TGTGCCAGCAGTCACCTCAGCGATGGCTACACCTTC. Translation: CASSHLSDGYTF.

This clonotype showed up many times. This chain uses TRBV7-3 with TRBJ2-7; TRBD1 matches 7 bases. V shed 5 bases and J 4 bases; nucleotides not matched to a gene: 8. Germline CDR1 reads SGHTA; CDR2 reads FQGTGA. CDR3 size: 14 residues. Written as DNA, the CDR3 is TGTGCCAGCAGCCCCAGGGACAGAGCATACGAGCAGTACTTC. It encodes CASSPRDRAYEQYF.

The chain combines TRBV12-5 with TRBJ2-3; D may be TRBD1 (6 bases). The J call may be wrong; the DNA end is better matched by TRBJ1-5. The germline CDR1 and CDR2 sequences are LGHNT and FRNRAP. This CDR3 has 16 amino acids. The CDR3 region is CASGTRIGGGTDTQHF. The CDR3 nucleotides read TGTGCTAGTGGTACCCGGATAGGGGGTGGCACAGATACGCAGCATTTT.

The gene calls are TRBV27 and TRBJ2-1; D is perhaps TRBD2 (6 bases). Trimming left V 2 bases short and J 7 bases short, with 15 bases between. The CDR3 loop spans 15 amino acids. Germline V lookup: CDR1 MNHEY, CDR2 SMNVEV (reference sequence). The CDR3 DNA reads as TGTGCCAGCAGTTTAGGAAGCGGGTTGAAGAATGAGCAGTTCTTC. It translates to CASSLGSGLKNEQFF.

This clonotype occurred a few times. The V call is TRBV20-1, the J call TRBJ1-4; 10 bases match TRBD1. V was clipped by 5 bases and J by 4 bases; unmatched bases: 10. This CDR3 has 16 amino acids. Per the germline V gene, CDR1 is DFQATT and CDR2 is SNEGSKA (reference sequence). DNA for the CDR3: TGCAGTGCTCCCCGACAGGGGGCAAGGATTAATGAAAAACTGTTTTTT. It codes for CSAPRQGARINEKLFF.